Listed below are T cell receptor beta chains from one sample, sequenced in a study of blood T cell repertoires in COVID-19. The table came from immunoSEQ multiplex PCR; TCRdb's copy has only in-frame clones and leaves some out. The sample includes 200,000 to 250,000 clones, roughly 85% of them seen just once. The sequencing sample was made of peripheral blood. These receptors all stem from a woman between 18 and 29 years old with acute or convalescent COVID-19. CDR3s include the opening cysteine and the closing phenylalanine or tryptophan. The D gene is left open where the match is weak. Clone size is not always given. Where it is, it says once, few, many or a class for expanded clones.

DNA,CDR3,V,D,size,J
TGTGCCAGTAGTCCGGGACAGGGATTCTCTGGAAACACCATATATTTT,CASSPGQGFSGNTIYF,TRBV19,TRBD1,-,TRBJ1-3
TGTGCCACCAGCAGCCCCCGGTTAGGACAGGGGCTCTATGGCTACACCTTC,CATSSPRLGQGLYGYTF,TRBV15,TRBD1,few,TRBJ1-2
TGTGCCAGCAGCCAAGTATCTAGCTCCTACAATGAGCAGTTCTTC,CASSQVSSSYNEQFF,TRBV3-1/TRBV3-2,-,-,TRBJ2-1
TGTGCCAGCAGCCAAACCCCCCGGGATTATGGCTACACCTTC,CASSQTPRDYGYTF,TRBV7-9,-,-,TRBJ1-2
TGTGCCAGAAGCTTGGCTGGCGGGAGTGACGAGCAGTACTTC,CARSLAGGSDEQYF,TRBV5-3,TRBD2,few,TRBJ2-7
TGTGCCAGCAGCCCCTTCAGGGTCGAGACCCAGTACTTC,CASSPFRVETQYF,TRBV7-9,-,-,TRBJ2-5
TGTGCCAGCAGCTATGTGTTTACCGGGACAGGGGCCACAGATACGCAGTATTTT,CASSYVFTGTGATDTQYF,TRBV5-4,TRBD1,-,TRBJ2-3
TGTGCCAGCAGCGTCAGCCCCGGAAGACTAGGGTACACAGATACGCAGTATTTT,CASSVSPGRLGYTDTQYF,TRBV9,-,-,TRBJ2-3
TGCGCCAGCAGCCCCGGGACAGGGGGCCGTGGCTACACCTTC,CASSPGTGGRGYTF,TRBV5-1,TRBD1,-,TRBJ1-2
TGCGCCAGCCGGACAGGGGATATACACTCACCCCTCCACTTT,CASRTGDIHSPLHF,TRBV5-1,TRBD1,-,TRBJ1-6
TGTGCCAGCAGCCAAGTTTACAGCGGGAGCTACAATGAGCAGTTCTTC,CASSQVYSGSYNEQFF,TRBV3-1/TRBV3-2,TRBD2,-,TRBJ2-1
TGTGCCAGCAGCTTAGTTCTTCCCCGAACAGGGGGCCTAGGGGGGACCCAGTACTTC,CASSLVLPRTGGLGGTQYF,TRBV5-6,TRBD1,once,TRBJ2-5
TGTGCCAGCAGCGGACAGGGGGACAATCAGCCCCAGCATTTT,CASSGQGDNQPQHF,TRBV6-6,TRBD1,once,TRBJ1-5
TGCAGTGCCCGCAGGGAACATACGCAGTATTTT,CSARREHTQYF,TRBV20-1,-,few,TRBJ2-3
TGTGCCAGTAGTCCCCGACAGGGGGCGGGAGGCTATGGCTACACCTTC,CASSPRQGAGGYGYTF,TRBV19,TRBD1,-,TRBJ1-2
TGTGCCAGTAGACCTCGGGGCGGGAGAGAGGCAGATACGCAGTATTTT,CASRPRGGREADTQYF,TRBV19,TRBD2,-,TRBJ2-3
TGTGCCAGCAGCTTAACAGGGCTAGAAACTGAAGCTTTCTTT,CASSLTGLETEAFF,TRBV7-9,-,-,TRBJ1-1
TGCGCCAGCAGGGGAAGACAGGGTGCAGAGACCCAGTACTTC,CASRGRQGAETQYF,TRBV10-1,TRBD1,-,TRBJ2-5
TGTGCCTGGAGGCCTAGCGGGGGCAATGAGCAGTTCTTC,CAWRPSGGNEQFF,TRBV30,TRBD2,-,TRBJ2-1
TGCGCCAGCAGCCCGGGACTAGATTTCGAAGAGACCCAGTACTTC,CASSPGLDFEETQYF,TRBV5-1,TRBD2,-,TRBJ2-5
TGCGCCAGCAGCCCTGGGCCAGGCGGCACAGATACGCAGTATTTT,CASSPGPGGTDTQYF,TRBV4-1,-,-,TRBJ2-3
TGTGCCAGCAGTTTCGACAGGGTCCTTAACACTGAAGCTTTCTTT,CASSFDRVLNTEAFF,TRBV27,TRBD1,-,TRBJ1-1
TGTGCCAGCAGCTCGACTAGCGGGGCGAACACCGGGGAGCTGTTTTTT,CASSSTSGANTGELFF,TRBV7-6,TRBD2,-,TRBJ2-2
TGTGCCAGCAGTTTGACGGGAGAGACCCAGTACTTC,CASSLTGETQYF,TRBV12-3/TRBV12-4,-,-,TRBJ2-5
TGTGCCAGTAGTCCCCCGACAGGGACTAGCACAGATACGCAGTATTTT,CASSPPTGTSTDTQYF,TRBV19,-,-,TRBJ2-3
TGTGCCAGCAGCTTAGGGACAGAGTCTAACTATGGCTACACCTTC,CASSLGTESNYGYTF,TRBV11-2,-,-,TRBJ1-2
TGTGCCACAAAGACGGGAAGCACAGATACGCAGTATTTT,CATKTGSTDTQYF,TRBV28,-,-,TRBJ2-3
TGTGCCAGCAGTTTAGGTGACAGGGCAAACTATGGCTACACCTTC,CASSLGDRANYGYTF,TRBV28,TRBD1,-,TRBJ1-2
TGTGCTAGCAGCTTAATTTTCGGGACTAGTAGTCTCAAAGAGACCCAGTACTTC,CASSLIFGTSSLKETQYF,TRBV7-7,TRBD2,-,TRBJ2-5
TGTGCCAGCAGTTACAGCGGGAGAAGCTACGAGCAGTACTTC,CASSYSGRSYEQYF,TRBV6-6,TRBD2,few,TRBJ2-7
TGTGCCAGCAGTTTATCAGGCGCAACTAATGAAAAACTGTTTTTT,CASSLSGATNEKLFF,TRBV28,-,-,TRBJ1-4
TGTGCCAGCTCCGGGATCCCGGCCTCTAACTATGGCTACACCTTC,CASSGIPASNYGYTF,TRBV2,-,-,TRBJ1-2
TGTGCCAGCAGCCAATCCCTGGGGCGACTGGTAGACGAATCATATGGCTACACCTTC,CASSQSLGRLVDESYGYTF,TRBV3-1/TRBV3-2,-,few,TRBJ1-2
TGTGCCAGCAGCGCGGGGAGTATGAACACTGAAGCTTTCTTT,CASSAGSMNTEAFF,TRBV9,-,-,TRBJ1-1
TGTGCCAGCAGGCGACAGGGCTATGAAGCTTTCTTT,CASRRQGYEAFF,TRBV2,TRBD1,-,TRBJ1-1
TGCGCCAGCAGCCACGCAGGGGTTCAGTTCTTTGGCTACACCTTC,CASSHAGVQFFGYTF,TRBV4-3,-,-,TRBJ1-2
TGTGCCAGCAGGGGGCAGTTCTACGAGCAGTACTTC,CASRGQFYEQYF,TRBV27,-,-,TRBJ2-7
TGTGCCAGCAGCTTAACGCAGGGAAAAAATTCACCCCTCCACTTT,CASSLTQGKNSPLHF,TRBV7-2,-,-,TRBJ1-6
TGTGCCAGCAGCCTTGGTGGCGGTGTTAATTCACCCCTCCACTTT,CASSLGGGVNSPLHF,TRBV7-8,-,-,TRBJ1-6
TGTGCCAGCTCACGGGGGGTGAACACTGAAGCTTTCTTT,CASSRGVNTEAFF,TRBV25-1,-,-,TRBJ1-1
TGCGCCAGCAGCTTGACCCGGGACAGCGCGAACACCGGGGAGCTGTTTTTT,CASSLTRDSANTGELFF,TRBV5-1,TRBD1,-,TRBJ2-2